Described below is a single T cell receptor beta chain sequence and its context. What it recognizes is unknown. Profiling relied on immunoSEQ multiplex PCR, and the TCRdb table lists in-frame clones only, not all of them. The sample has 40,000 to 45,000 clones, 80% seen once; the top ten hold around 4%. This specimen belongs to a study of OX40 agonist ivuxolimab in advanced cancers. Findings of the study overall: The average count of expanded clones was higher among CD8+ T cells than among CD4+. Compared with others, partial responders at 0.1-3.0 mg/kg displayed clonal expansion among the lowest.

The J segment lost 3 bases and the V segment lost 10 bases, leaving 8 bases of the junction unmatched. CDR1 SNHLY and CDR2 FYNNEI come from the germline V gene. The CDR3 spans 15 residues. Cycle 7 day 1, cycle 4 day 1, and baseline were the timepoints at which blood was sampled. Source: CD4+ or CD8+ T cells sorted from blood, taken in a trial of the OX40 agonist ivuxolimab. The chain combines TRBV2 with TRBJ1-6, with 8 bases lining up with TRBD1. The sequence was collected from an adult with an advanced solid tumor such as melanoma, head and neck, liver or kidney cancer. CDR3 region: CATHPGGDYNSPLHF. The CDR3 DNA follows: TGTGCCACACACCCAGGGGGCGACTATAATTCACCCCTCCACTTT.